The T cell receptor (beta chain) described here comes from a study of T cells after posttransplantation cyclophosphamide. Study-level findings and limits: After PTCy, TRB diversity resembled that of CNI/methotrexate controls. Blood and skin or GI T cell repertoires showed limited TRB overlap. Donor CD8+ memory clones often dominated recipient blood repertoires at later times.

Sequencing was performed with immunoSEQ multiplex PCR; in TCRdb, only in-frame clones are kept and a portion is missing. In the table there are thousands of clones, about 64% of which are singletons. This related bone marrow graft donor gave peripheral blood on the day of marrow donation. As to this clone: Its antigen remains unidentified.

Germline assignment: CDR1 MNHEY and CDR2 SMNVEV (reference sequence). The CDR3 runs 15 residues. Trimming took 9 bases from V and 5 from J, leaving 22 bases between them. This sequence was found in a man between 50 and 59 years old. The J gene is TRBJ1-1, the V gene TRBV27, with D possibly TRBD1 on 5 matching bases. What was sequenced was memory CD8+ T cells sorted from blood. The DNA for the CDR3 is TGTGCCAGTAAGCTTATTACCCCGGGGGTAACTGAAGCTTTCTTT. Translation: CASKLITPGVTEAFF.